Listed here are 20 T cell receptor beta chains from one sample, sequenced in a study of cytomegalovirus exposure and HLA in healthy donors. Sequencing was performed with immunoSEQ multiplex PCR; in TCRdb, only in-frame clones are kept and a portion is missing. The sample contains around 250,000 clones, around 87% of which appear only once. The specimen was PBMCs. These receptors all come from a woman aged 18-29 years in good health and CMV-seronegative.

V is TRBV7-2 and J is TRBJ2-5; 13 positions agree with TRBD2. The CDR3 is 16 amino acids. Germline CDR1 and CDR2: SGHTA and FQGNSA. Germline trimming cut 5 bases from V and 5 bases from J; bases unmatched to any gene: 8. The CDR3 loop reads CASSRTSGGASETQYF. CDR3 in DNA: TGTGCCAGCAGCCGAACTAGCGGGGGGGCGAGTGAGACCCAGTACTTC.

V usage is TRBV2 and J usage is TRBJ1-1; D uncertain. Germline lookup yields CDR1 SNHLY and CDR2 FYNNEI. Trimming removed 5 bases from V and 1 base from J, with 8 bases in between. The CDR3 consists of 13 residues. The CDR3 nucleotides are TGTGCCAGCAGTAGAGAGCAGAACACTGAAGCTTTCTTT. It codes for CASSREQNTEAFF.

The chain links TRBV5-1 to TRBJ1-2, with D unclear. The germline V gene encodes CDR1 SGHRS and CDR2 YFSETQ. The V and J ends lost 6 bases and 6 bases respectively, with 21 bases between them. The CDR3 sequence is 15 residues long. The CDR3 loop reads CASIEYPRRRNGYTF. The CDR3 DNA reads TGCGCCAGCATCGAGTACCCCCGACGCAGGAATGGCTACACCTTC.

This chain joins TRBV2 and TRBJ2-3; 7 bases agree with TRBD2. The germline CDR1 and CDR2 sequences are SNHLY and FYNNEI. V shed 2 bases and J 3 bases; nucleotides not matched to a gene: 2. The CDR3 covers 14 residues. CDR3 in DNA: TGTGCCAGCAGTGAACTAGCGGTGACAGATACGCAGTATTTT. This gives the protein CASSELAVTDTQYF.

CDR3 loop: CASSQTPFGTRGYNEQFF. The CDR3 bases are TGCGCCAGCAGCCAAACGCCCTTTGGGACTAGGGGTTACAATGAGCAGTTCTTC. The chain joins TRBV4-3 to TRBJ2-1; TRBD2 aligns across 8 bases. Germline trimming cut 2 bases from V and 4 bases from J; bases unmatched to any gene: 13. This CDR3 has 18 amino acids. Germline-derived CDR1 and CDR2 are LGHNA and YSLEER.

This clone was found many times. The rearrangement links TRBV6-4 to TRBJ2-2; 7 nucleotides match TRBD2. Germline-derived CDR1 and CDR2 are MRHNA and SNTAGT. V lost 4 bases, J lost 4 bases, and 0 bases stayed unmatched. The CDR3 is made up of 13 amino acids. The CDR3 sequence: CASSGTSTGELFF. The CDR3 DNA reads TGTGCCAGCAGTGGGACTAGCACCGGGGAGCTGTTTTTT.

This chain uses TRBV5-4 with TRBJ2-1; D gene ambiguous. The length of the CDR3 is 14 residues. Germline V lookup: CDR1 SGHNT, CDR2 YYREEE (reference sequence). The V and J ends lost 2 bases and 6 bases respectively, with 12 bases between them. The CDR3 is CASSFPSPGNEQFF. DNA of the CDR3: TGTGCCAGCAGCTTTCCGTCACCGGGCAATGAGCAGTTCTTC.

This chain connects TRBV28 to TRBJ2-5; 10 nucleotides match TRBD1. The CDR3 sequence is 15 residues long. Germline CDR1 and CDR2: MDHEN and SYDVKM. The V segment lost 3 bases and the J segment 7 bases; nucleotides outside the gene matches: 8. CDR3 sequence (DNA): TGTGCCAGCAGTTTTCAAGACAGGGGGCGTTGGACCCAGTACTTC. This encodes CASSFQDRGRWTQYF.

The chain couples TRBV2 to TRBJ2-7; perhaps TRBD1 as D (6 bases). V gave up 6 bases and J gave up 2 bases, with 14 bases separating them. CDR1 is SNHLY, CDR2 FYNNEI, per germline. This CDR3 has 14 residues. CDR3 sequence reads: CASSLQGSPYEQYV. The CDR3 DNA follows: TGTGCCAGCAGCTTACAGGGTTCCCCCTACGAGCAGTACGTC.

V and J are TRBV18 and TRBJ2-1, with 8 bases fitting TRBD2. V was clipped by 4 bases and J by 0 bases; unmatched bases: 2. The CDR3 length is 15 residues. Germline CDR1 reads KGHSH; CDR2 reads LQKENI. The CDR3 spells CASSRRGDSYNEQFF. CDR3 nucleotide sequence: TGTGCCAGCTCACGGCGGGGGGACTCCTACAATGAGCAGTTCTTC.

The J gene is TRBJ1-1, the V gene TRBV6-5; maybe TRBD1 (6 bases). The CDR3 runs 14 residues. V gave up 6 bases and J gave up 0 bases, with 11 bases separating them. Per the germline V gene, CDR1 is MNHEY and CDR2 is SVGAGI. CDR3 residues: CASRGGTMNTEAFF. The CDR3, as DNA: TGTGCCAGCAGGGGGGGGACAATGAACACTGAAGCTTTCTTT.

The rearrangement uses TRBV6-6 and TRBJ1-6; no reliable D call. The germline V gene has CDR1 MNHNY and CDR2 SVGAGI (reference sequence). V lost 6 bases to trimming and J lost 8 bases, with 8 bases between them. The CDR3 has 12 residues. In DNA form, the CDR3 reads TGTGCCAGCAGCCCACTATATTCACCCCTCCACTTT. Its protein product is CASSPLYSPLHF.

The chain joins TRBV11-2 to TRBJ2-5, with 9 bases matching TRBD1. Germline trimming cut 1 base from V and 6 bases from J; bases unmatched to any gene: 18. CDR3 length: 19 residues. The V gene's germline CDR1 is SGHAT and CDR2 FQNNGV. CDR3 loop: CASSLVRLVGGTGTKTQYF. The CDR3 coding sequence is TGTGCCAGCAGCTTAGTACGTTTGGTTGGAGGGACAGGGACCAAGACCCAGTACTTC.

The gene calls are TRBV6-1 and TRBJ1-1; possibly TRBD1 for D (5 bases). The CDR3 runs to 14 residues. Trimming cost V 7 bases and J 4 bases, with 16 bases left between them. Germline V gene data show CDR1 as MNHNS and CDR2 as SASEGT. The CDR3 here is CASNPREDSTEAFF. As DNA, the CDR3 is TGTGCCAGCAATCCCAGGGAGGATTCCACTGAAGCTTTCTTT.

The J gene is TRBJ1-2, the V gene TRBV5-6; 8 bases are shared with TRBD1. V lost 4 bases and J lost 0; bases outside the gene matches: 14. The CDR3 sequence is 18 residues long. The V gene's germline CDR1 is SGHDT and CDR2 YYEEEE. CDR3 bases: TGTGCCAGCAGCCACTCAGACAGGGGCGCTGGAGCTAACTATGGCTACACCTTC. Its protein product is CASSHSDRGAGANYGYTF.

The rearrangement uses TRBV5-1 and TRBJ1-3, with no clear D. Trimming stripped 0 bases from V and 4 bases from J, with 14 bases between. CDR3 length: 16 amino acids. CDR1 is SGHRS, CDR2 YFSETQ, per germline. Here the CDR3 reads CASSLADPERGNTIYF. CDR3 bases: TGCGCCAGCAGCTTGGCGGACCCGGAGCGGGGAAACACCATATATTTT.

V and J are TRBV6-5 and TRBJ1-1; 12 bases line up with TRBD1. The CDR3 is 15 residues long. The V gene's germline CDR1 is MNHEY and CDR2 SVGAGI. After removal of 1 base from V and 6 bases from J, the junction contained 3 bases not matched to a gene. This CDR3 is CASSYLGQGASEAFF. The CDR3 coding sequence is TGTGCCAGCAGTTACTTGGGACAGGGGGCCTCTGAAGCTTTCTTT.

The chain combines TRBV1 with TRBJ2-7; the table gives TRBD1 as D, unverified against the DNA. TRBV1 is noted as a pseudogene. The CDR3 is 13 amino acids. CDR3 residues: CTSRTGGVYEQYV. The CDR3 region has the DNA TGCACCAGCCGGACAGGGGGCGTGTACGAGCAGTACGTC.

In DNA, the CDR3 is TGTGCCAGCAGTTTGGAGGGGACAGGGAGTACCGGGGAGCTGTTTTTT. It encodes CASSLEGTGSTGELFF. The chain links TRBV28 to TRBJ2-2; 9 nucleotides match TRBD1. With V trimmed by 3 bases and J by 5 bases, 7 bases remained unmatched. The CDR3 runs 16 residues. Germline CDR1 MDHEN, CDR2 SYDVKM.

The CDR3 DNA reads as TGTGCCAGCAGTTACGCCGGACAGGGCCAAGAGACCCAGTACTTC. Amino acids: CASSYAGQGQETQYF. The chain couples TRBV6-5 to TRBJ2-5; 8 bases line up with TRBD1. CDR1 MNHEY and CDR2 SVGAGI come from the germline V gene. CDR3 length: 15 residues. V lost 2 bases and J lost 1; bases outside the gene matches: 3.